This paragraph reports one T cell receptor beta chain. Using about 220 ng DNA, around 30,000 T cell genomes, the sorted-subset replicate PCRs were run. The assay was immunoSEQ multiplex PCR, and TCRdb's table has in-frame clones only and misses some. The sample contains around 2,000,000 clones, approximately 94% of which appear only once. Selected positively for CCR7 and CD45RO-negative, naive CD8 cells excluded terminally differentiated effector memory CD45RA+ cells. These data originate in a study of shared clonotypes between healthy human individuals. Whole-study context: The plates for each donor numbered three CD4 naive, three CD4 memory, two CD8 naive and one CD8 memory.

The TCR sequence derives from a man between 18 and 29 years old in good health. Sequencing used naive CD8+ T cells sorted from blood.

The CDR3 sequence is CASSLVAGEGYNEQFF. The CDR3 nucleotides read TGTGCCAGCAGCTTAGTAGCGGGGGAAGGCTACAATGAGCAGTTCTTC. This chain connects TRBV11-2 to TRBJ2-1; 9 bases align to TRBD2. The V gene's germline CDR1 is SGHAT and CDR2 FQNNGV. The J segment lost 3 bases and the V segment lost 1 base, leaving 4 bases of the junction unmatched. The CDR3 has 16 amino acids.